This T cell receptor (beta chain) comes out of a study of cytomegalovirus exposure and HLA in healthy donors. Study findings and constraints: Cytomegalovirus status, reportedly, was diagnosed with high specificity and sensitivity by the classifier.

These donors, healthy bone marrow donors, were studied. This CDR3 has 14 amino acids. V lost 0 bases and J lost 0, with 3 bases in between. Per the germline V gene, CDR1 is MNHNS and CDR2 is SASEGT. 13 Jbeta primers and 60 Vbeta primers were used for the PCR. In the original workflow: The count from a later analysis was some 76 million unique TCR beta chains, some 10 million of them shared. Assay used: immunoSEQ multiplex PCR; TCRdb lists only in-frame clones, some missing. V and J calls and clone size are as listed in that table; D and trimming were resolved from the DNA. This table has approximately 74,000 clones, 60% to 70% appearing once. Remarks on this clone: As yet, its antigen is unknown.

The V and J genes are TRBV6-1 and TRBJ1-3, with no clear D. The TCR was taken from a man aged 30 to 45 in good health and CMV-seropositive. The specimen sequenced was PBMCs. CDR3 coding DNA: TGTGCCAGCAGTGAAGCGCGCTCTGGAAACACCATATATTTT. This sequence encodes CASSEARSGNTIYF.